This T cell receptor beta chain was obtained from a study of early T cells in non-severe SARS-CoV-2 infection. Turning to the study itself: With bulk RNA from unsorted whole blood as input, sequencing yielded unpaired chains.

MiXCR was run by TCRdb on the 5' RACE reads, yielding one entry per CDR3 protein. The data contain just over 95,000 distinct CDR3 sequences, roughly 11% of them singletons. This clonotype was detected many times. Its target is not known. Study-level points and caveats: Matching results from VDJdb favored anti-spike CD8 responses, leaving private and CD4 specificities undetected.

V was clipped by 0 bases and J by 5 bases; unmatched bases: 6. The germline V gene has CDR1 SGHRS and CDR2 YFSETQ. CDR3 length: 15 amino acids. The sequence came from an adult who was a healthcare worker with PCR-confirmed SARS-CoV-2 infection or an uninfected control (not recorded which). The sample here was whole blood, taken at baseline. The V gene is TRBV5-1, the J gene TRBJ1-1; 8 nucleotides align to TRBD1. CDR3 residues: CASSLDPTGGTEAFF. DNA for the CDR3: TGCGCCAGCAGCTTGGATCCCACAGGGGGGACTGAAGCTTTCTTT.